Described below is a single T cell receptor beta chain sequence and its context. A few counts support this clonotype. This clone's antigen is unknown. No much larger clone is present one base from it, and per-base qualities are unavailable. The CDR1 and CDR2 encoded by the germline V gene are SGHRS and YFSETQ. Relative to germline, V is 0 bases shorter and J is 6 bases shorter, with 13 bases between their ends. Counted from cysteine to phenylalanine, this CDR3 has 14 amino acids. The retained sequence is limited to the CDR3, 42 bases, with the frame set at the first base. This sample is drawn from a study of CD8 T cells in ankylosing spondylitis (dated by TCRdb to 2016 to 2017). For context, the study as a whole: The study profiled T cell receptor beta repertoires in healthy donors and ankylosing spondylitis patients to find disease-linked TCR variants. In total, the full study cohort was made up of some 110 healthy donors and approximately 27 ankylosing spondylitis patients. Peripheral blood samples were taken, and synovial fluid was additionally collected from ankylosing spondylitis patients.

The instrument given in TCRdb is Illumina HiSeq 2500. Quantitative 5'-RACE with molecular barcodes was used to prepare TCR beta libraries. The source study handled its data this way. A new computational method based on a probabilistic model of VDJ rearrangement was used to identify disease-linked TCR variants. TCRdb applied fastp at Q25 and MiXCR to the public reads, then kept only in-frame beta chains. Entries are consolidated by CDR3 protein sequence, retaining the most common genes and DNA. TCRdb, not the authors, supplied the V and J calls. This sample holds about 330,000 distinct CDR3 sequences; less than 9.5% were observed only once. The ten largest account for approximately 15% of the sample. Overall results and qualifications from the work: A CD8+ phenotype was shown by the disease-linked clones, which were found at relatively low frequencies in peripheral blood. According to the report, matched synovial fluid samples from ankylosing spondylitis patients were significantly enriched for the disease-linked clones. Some motif variants were previously reported in synovial fluid and blood of reactive arthritis patients, suggesting common disease-initiation mechanisms. Blood from ankylosing spondylitis patients appeared to be characterized by a TCR beta motif made up of under ten highly homologous amino acid variants.

The sample was blood, either unsorted or a sorted T cell fraction (not recorded which). The TCR originated in a male donor with ankylosing spondylitis. Recombination connected TRBV5-1 to TRBJ2-7, with TRBD2 as a weak D call on 7 bases. CDR3 protein: CASSLVLGGAEQYF. The DNA sequence follows: TGCGCCAGCAGCTTGGTGCTGGGGGGGGCCGAGCAGTACTTC.